This is a list of T cell receptor beta chains from one sample in a study of blood T cell repertoires in COVID-19. TCRdb's table, derived via immunoSEQ multiplex PCR, lists solely in-frame clones and lacks some. The sample has 200,000 to 250,000 clones, 65% to 90% seen once. Sample: PBMCs or T cells enriched from blood (not recorded which). These receptors all stem from a woman younger than 45 who had been exposed to COVID-19. Both conserved end residues are part of each CDR3. D genes are given only for firm matches. Clone size is shown for a subset of rows, as once, few, many or a class of expanded clone.

>TRBV3-1/TRBV3-2|-|-|TRBJ1-2
TGTGCCAGCAGAAACACAGGGTCCTATGGCTACACCTTC
CASRNTGSYGYTF
>TRBV11-2|-|-|TRBJ1-4
TGTGCCAGCAGCCCGTATGGGGGCAAGAATGAAAAACTGTTTTTT
CASSPYGGKNEKLFF
>TRBV19|-|few|TRBJ1-5
TGTGCCAGTAGTAGACGGGAGGGGCAAAATCAGCCCCAGCATTTT
CASSRREGQNQPQHF
>TRBV27|-|-|TRBJ2-7
TGTGCCAGCACCCCCCGTCCCTATCCCCCCTACGAGCAGTACTTC
CASTPRPYPPYEQYF
>TRBV5-6|TRBD1|few|TRBJ2-7
TGTGCCAGCAGCTTAGGGACAGGGAACTACGAGCAGTACTTC
CASSLGTGNYEQYF
>TRBV19|TRBD1|many|TRBJ1-2
TGTGCCAGTACCACACGGGGGACAGGTGGGGGCTACACCTTC
CASTTRGTGGGYTF
>TRBV24-1|TRBD1|-|TRBJ2-3
TGTGCCACCAGTGATGACAGGGGGCCCTACATCACAGATACGCAGTATTTT
CATSDDRGPYITDTQYF
>TRBV2|-|-|TRBJ2-1
TGTGCCAGCAGTCCGACGTTGGGACAATACAATGAGCAGTTCTTC
CASSPTLGQYNEQFF
>TRBV11-3|-|-|TRBJ1-1
TGTGCCAGCAGGCTACCGGGACTAGGGACTGAAGCTTTCTTT
CASRLPGLGTEAFF
>TRBV19|-|-|TRBJ1-5
TGTGCCAGTAGTCCGCGGGCAGATCAGCCCCAGCATTTT
CASSPRADQPQHF
>TRBV19|TRBD2|-|TRBJ2-3
TGTGCCAGTAGCCGCGTTTACCAGGGAGCGGGGGATACGCAGTATTTT
CASSRVYQGAGDTQYF
>TRBV7-3|-|-|TRBJ1-1
TGTGCCAGCAGCGAATGGGCCAGAGCCAACACTGAAGCTTTCTTT
CASSEWARANTEAFF
>TRBV30|-|-|TRBJ1-1
TGTGCCTGGACTCGGCAGGGCAGACAGCCGAACACTGAAGCTTTCTTT
CAWTRQGRQPNTEAFF
>TRBV6-5|-|-|TRBJ2-1
TGTGCCAGCAGTTACGGGACATCGAACAATGAGCAGTTCTTC
CASSYGTSNNEQFF
>TRBV5-4|TRBD1|-|TRBJ1-1
TGTGCCAGCAGCTTGCAGGGGGTGAACACTGAAGCTTTCTTT
CASSLQGVNTEAFF
>TRBV20-1|TRBD1|-|TRBJ1-1
TGCAGTGCTAGTAATGAGGGGGCTAACACTGAAGCTTTCTTT
CSASNEGANTEAFF
>TRBV18|-|-|TRBJ1-6
TGTGCCAGCTCACCAGCCTACAGTACCTATAATTCACCCCTCCACTTT
CASSPAYSTYNSPLHF
>TRBV5-1|-|once|TRBJ1-1
TGCGCCAGCAGCTTCACCAGCAATCGAGGTGCTGAAGCTTTCTTT
CASSFTSNRGAEAFF
>TRBV13|-|-|TRBJ1-4
TGTGCCAGCAGCTTTCTTTCAAGCGCTAATGAAAAACTGTTTTTT
CASSFLSSANEKLFF
>TRBV5-1|-|once|TRBJ1-1
TGCGCCAGCAGCTTGGGTGGGGGGACTGAAGCTTTCTTT
CASSLGGGTEAFF
>TRBV18|TRBD1|-|TRBJ1-2
TGTGCCAGCTCACCCGGACAGGAAGGCTTCATAGGCTATGGCTACACCTTC
CASSPGQEGFIGYGYTF
>TRBV10-3|TRBD1|-|TRBJ1-6
TGTGCCATCAGTGAGGCGCCGGGACAGGGCGCTTCGACCCTCCACTTT
CAISEAPGQGASTLHF
>TRBV5-4|-|-|TRBJ1-4
TGTGCCAGCAGCTTGGACAGGGAAAAACTGTTTTTT
CASSLDREKLFF
>TRBV4-1|-|-|TRBJ1-5
TGCGCCAGCAGCCAAGACCTGACAGAACAGCCCCAGCATTTT
CASSQDLTEQPQHF
>TRBV27|TRBD1|once|TRBJ1-1
TGTGCCAGCACCCGAGCTCCGGGACAGACTGAAGCTTTCTTT
CASTRAPGQTEAFF
>TRBV7-9|TRBD1|-|TRBJ1-6
TGTGCCAGCAGCCGTGGGGACAGGGTCACTTCACCCCTCCACTTT
CASSRGDRVTSPLHF
>TRBV5-1|TRBD2|-|TRBJ2-1
TGCGCCAGCAGCCCGGGACTAGCGGGGGGCGTTTACAATGAGCAGTTCTTC
CASSPGLAGGVYNEQFF
>TRBV5-1|TRBD2|once|TRBJ2-1
TGCGCCAGCAGCTTGTGGCGGGGGGATCCCTACAATGAGCAGTTCTTC
CASSLWRGDPYNEQFF
>TRBV10-3|TRBD1|-|TRBJ1-1
TGTGCCATCAGGGCCGGGACAGGGTTAGCTGAAGCTTTCTTT
CAIRAGTGLAEAFF
>TRBV9|TRBD1|once|TRBJ2-3
TGTGCCAGCAGCTCACCAAGGGACAGGGGCACAGATACGCAGTATTTT
CASSSPRDRGTDTQYF
>TRBV7-9|TRBD1|few|TRBJ1-1
TGTGCCAGCAGCCAAGGGGGACAGGGGAACGCTGAAGCTTTCTTT
CASSQGGQGNAEAFF
>TRBV28|TRBD1|-|TRBJ2-1
TGTGCCAGCAGATCCGGGACAGCCTACAATGAGCAGTTCTTC
CASRSGTAYNEQFF
>TRBV6-4|-|-|TRBJ1-5
TGTGCCAGCAGTGTATATCCTCAGCCCCAGCATTTT
CASSVYPQPQHF
>TRBV11-3|-|-|TRBJ2-1
TGTGCCAGCAGCCTCGCGCAGGGTCCCTACAATGAGCAGTTCTTC
CASSLAQGPYNEQFF
>TRBV6-5|-|medium-sized|TRBJ1-1
TGTGCCAGCGGCCCGGGACACCTGAACACTGAAGCTTTCTTT
CASGPGHLNTEAFF
>TRBV19|-|-|TRBJ1-4
TGTGCCAGTAGTTACAGGACCTCGCCAGAAAAACTGTTTTTT
CASSYRTSPEKLFF
>TRBV28|TRBD1|-|TRBJ2-6
TGTGCCAGCCTTAACAGGGGCACCCTCTCTGGGGCCAACGTCCTGACTTTC
CASLNRGTLSGANVLTF
>TRBV19|-|-|TRBJ1-5
TGTGCCAGTAGTCTAGAACTAGGAAATCAGCCCCAGCATTTT
CASSLELGNQPQHF
>TRBV5-1|-|-|TRBJ2-7
TGCGCCAGCAGCTCTTCCTACGAGCAGTACTTC
CASSSSYEQYF
>TRBV2|TRBD2|-|TRBJ2-1
TGTGCCAGCAGTCCACTCCGACCGGGACTACCCACGTGGAATGAGCAGTTCTTC
CASSPLRPGLPTWNEQFF
>TRBV6-5|TRBD1|-|TRBJ1-1
TGTGCCAGCAGTTACTCGACGGGACAGCTGAACACTGAAGCTTTCTTT
CASSYSTGQLNTEAFF
>TRBV18|-|-|TRBJ2-1
TGTGCCAGCTCCCCTGGGGCGGGGAACAATGAGCAGTTCTTC
CASSPGAGNNEQFF
>TRBV6-6|-|once|TRBJ2-5
TGTGCCAGCAGCGCGGGGGCCAACCAAGAGACCCAGTACTTC
CASSAGANQETQYF